This entry lists 24 T cell receptor beta chains sequenced from one sample in a study of T cell clonotyping in hematopoietic cell transplantation. Clones were sequenced by immunoSEQ multiplex PCR, and TCRdb holds only the in-frame ones, with some missing. The data contain more than 9,500 clones, roughly 89% of them singletons. The sequenced material came from peripheral blood mononuclear cells. The receptors shown here come from a human donor who either received an allogeneic hematopoietic cell transplant for a myeloid malignancy or was a related donor (not recorded which). Some clones in this sample may be carry-over from other donors' samples.

This sequence joins TRBV4-2 and TRBJ2-6, with no clear D. Trimming pared 1 base from V and 4 bases from J, leaving 11 bases between. Germline V gives CDR1 LGHNA, CDR2 YNFKEQ. This CDR3 is built from 16 residues. The CDR3 reads CASSQGQSEGANVLTF. CDR3 bases: TGTGCCAGCAGCCAAGGTCAAAGCGAGGGGGCCAACGTCCTGACTTTC.

This clone came up once. The CDR3 reads CASPTKYEQYF. Here the CDR3 DNA reads TGTGCCAGCCCCACCAAGTACGAGCAGTACTTC. This chain connects TRBV2 to TRBJ2-7; D ambiguous. The CDR3 contains 11 residues. Germline CDR1 SNHLY, CDR2 FYNNEI. The germline V and J ends were trimmed by 8 bases and 4 bases, with 9 bases remaining between them.

The chain has TRBV9 and TRBJ2-5, with D hard to call. Trimming took off 7 bases at V and 5 bases at J, with 18 bases between the two ends. The CDR3 is made up of 14 amino acids. Germline CDR1 SGDLS, CDR2 YYNGEE. This chain's CDR3 is CASSWSSSPETQYF. The CDR3 DNA sequence: TGTGCCAGCTCCTGGAGTAGTAGTCCCGAGACCCAGTACTTC.

CDR3 in DNA: TGTGCCTGGAACCGGCCGGGACAAGGTCCCTTAGGCTACACCTTC. Its protein product is CAWNRPGQGPLGYTF. The chain employs TRBV30 and TRBJ1-2; a possible D gene is TRBD1 (6 bases). The germline CDR1 and CDR2 sequences are GTSNPN and SVGIG (reference sequence). Trimming stripped 4 bases from V and 8 bases from J, with 23 bases between. There are 15 residues in the CDR3. Full variable domain (rest looked up from reference TRBV30 and TRBJ1-2): SQTIHQWPATLVQPVGSPLSLECTVEGTSNPNLYWYRQAAGRGLQLLFYSVGIGQISSEVPQNLSASRPQDRQFILSSKKLLLSDSGFYLCAWNRPGQGPLGYTFGSGTRLTVV.

The chain is built from TRBV18 and TRBJ1-5; 8 bases are shared with TRBD1. The ends lost 4 bases at V and 3 bases at J; junction bases unmatched: 2. CDR3 length: 14 amino acids. Germline-derived CDR1 and CDR2 are KGHSH and LQKENI. CDR3 sequence reads: CASSRGQANQPQHF. For the CDR3, the DNA is TGTGCCAGCTCACGGGGACAGGCCAATCAGCCCCAGCATTTT. Variable domain in full (rest from reference TRBV18 and TRBJ1-5): NAGVMQNPRHLVRRRGQEARLRCSPMKGHSHVYWYRQLPEEGLKFMVYLQKENIIDESGMPKERFSAEFPKEGPSILRIQQVVRGDSAAYFCASSRGQANQPQHFGDGTRLSIL.

This chain uses TRBV19 with TRBJ1-3; no definite D call. Germline CDR1 and CDR2: LNHDA and SQIVND (reference sequence). This CDR3 is 14 amino acids long. Trimming left V 9 bases short and J 0 bases short, with 12 bases between. The CDR3 DNA reads TGTGCCAGCCTAAGCCGGGACTCTGGAAACACCATATATTTT. Translation gives CASLSRDSGNTIYF.

This rearrangement joins TRBV13 to TRBJ2-2, with TRBD2 identical over 9 bases. CDR1 is PRHDT and CDR2 is FYEKMQ in the germline V gene (reference sequence). J gave up 4 bases and V 1 base, and 1 base lay outside the gene matches. This CDR3 has 15 amino acids. CDR3 sequence (DNA): TGTGCCAGCAGCTTAGAGCGGGGGGTCACCGGGGAGCTGTTTTTT. It yields the protein CASSLERGVTGELFF.

The V and J genes are TRBV6-6 and TRBJ2-1, with TRBD1 matching 11 bases. V lost 5 bases and J lost 6; bases outside the gene matches: 3. From germline, CDR1 is MNHNY and CDR2 SVGAGI (reference sequence). The CDR3 spans 14 residues. The chain's CDR3 is CASSPGTGGNEQFF. CDR3 in DNA: TGTGCCAGCAGTCCCGGGACAGGGGGCAATGAGCAGTTCTTC.

This clone has only a few counts. The V call is TRBV7-9, the J call TRBJ1-2; unclear D gene. V was trimmed by 6 bases and J by 2 bases, leaving 7 bases between them. There are 12 residues in the CDR3. Germline values: CDR1 SEHNR, CDR2 FQNEAQ (reference sequence). CDR3 sequence: CASRALNYGYTF. CDR3 in DNA: TGTGCCAGCAGGGCACTAAACTATGGCTACACCTTC.

The chain uses TRBV4-2 and TRBJ2-1; 11 bases line up with TRBD2. CDR1 is LGHNA, CDR2 YNFKEQ, per germline. V trimming: 4 bases; J trimming: 7 bases; junction bases outside the gene matches: 18. The CDR3 consists of 19 residues. The CDR3 loop is CASSPFPSGGSREGNEQFF. As DNA, the CDR3 is TGTGCCAGCAGCCCTTTCCCTAGCGGGGGGTCCCGGGAAGGAAATGAGCAGTTCTTC.

The chain has TRBV9 and TRBJ2-7; 8 bases agree with TRBD1. V was clipped by 0 bases and J by 4 bases; unmatched bases: 6. The germline V gene encodes CDR1 SGDLS and CDR2 YYNGEE. CDR3 length: 15 residues. The chain's CDR3 is CASSVGPDRAYEQYF. The CDR3 nucleotides read TGTGCCAGCAGCGTAGGTCCGGACAGGGCGTACGAGCAGTACTTC.

This rearrangement joins TRBV27 to TRBJ1-1, with D unresolved. Germline V gene lookup returns CDR1 MNHEY and CDR2 SMNVEV (reference sequence). CDR3 length: 13 amino acids. The V and J ends lost 2 bases and 1 base respectively, with 5 bases between them. CDR3 protein: CASSLGRNTEAFF. CDR3 nucleotides: TGTGCCAGCAGTTTAGGCAGGAACACTGAAGCTTTCTTT.

The gene calls are TRBV27 and TRBJ2-3; TRBD1 aligns across 7 bases. CDR3 length equals 15 residues. V was pared by 2 bases and J by 0 bases, with 2 bases of the junction left unmatched. Germline CDR1 MNHEY, CDR2 SMNVEV (reference sequence). Written as DNA, the CDR3 is TGTGCCAGCAGTTTAGACAGGGCCAGCACAGATACGCAGTATTTT. It encodes CASSLDRASTDTQYF.

Only one count was recorded for this clone. The chain has TRBV15 and TRBJ1-1, with TRBD1 as a possible D gene (5 bases). The CDR3 consists of 15 residues. The germline V gene has CDR1 LNHNV and CDR2 YYDKDF (reference sequence). V gave up 1 base and J gave up 0 bases, with 9 bases separating them. CDR3 sequence: CATSRVGAMNTEAFF. The CDR3 DNA reads as TGTGCCACCAGCAGAGTTGGGGCAATGAACACTGAAGCTTTCTTT.

The chain joins TRBV19 to TRBJ1-1, with D possibly TRBD1 on 5 matching bases. Germline CDR1 LNHDA, CDR2 SQIVND (reference sequence). V lost 6 bases to trimming and J lost 5 bases, with 13 bases between them. The CDR3 consists of 13 residues. The CDR3 DNA is TGTGCCAGTAGACCGGGGCAATGGACTGAAGCTTTCTTT. Its protein is CASRPGQWTEAFF. Full variable domain (rest looked up from reference TRBV19 and TRBJ1-1): DGGITQSPKYLFRKEGQNVTLSCEQNLNHDAMYWYRQDPGQGLRLIYYSQIVNDFQKGDIAEGYSVSREKKESFPLTVTSAQKNPTAFYLCASRPGQWTEAFFGQGTRLTVV.

V and J are TRBV11-2 and TRBJ2-1; D is possibly TRBD1 or TRBD2 (6 bases each). Trimming stripped 7 bases from V and 5 bases from J, with 18 bases between. The length of the CDR3 is 15 residues. CDR1 and CDR2 from the germline V gene are SGHAT and FQNNGV. In DNA, the CDR3 is TGTGCCAGCACCGTCGGAGGGGGACCCCACAATGAGCAGTTCTTC. The encoded protein is CASTVGGGPHNEQFF.

The rearrangement uses TRBV9 and TRBJ2-2; possibly TRBD1 or TRBD2 for D (6 bases each). CDR3 length equals 13 residues. V lost 5 bases, J lost 6 bases, and 11 bases lay in between. Looked up from germline, CDR1 is SGDLS and CDR2 is YYNGEE. CDR3 residues: CASSYREAGELFF. CDR3 in DNA: TGTGCCAGCAGTTACAGGGAGGCCGGGGAGCTGTTTTTT. Supplemented by reference TRBV9 and TRBJ2-2, the full variable domain reads DSGVTQTPKHLITATGQRVTLRCSPRSGDLSVYWYQQSLDQGLQFLIQYYNGEERAKGNILERFSAQQFPDLHSELNLSSLELGDSALYFCASSYREAGELFFGEGSRLTVL.

V usage is TRBV29-1 and J usage is TRBJ1-1; D perhaps matches TRBD1 (5 bases). Germline CDR1 and CDR2: SQVTM and ANQGSEA. CDR3 length equals 13 residues. Trimming left V 8 bases short and J 2 bases short, with 15 bases between. CDR3 in amino acids: CSYSLGDNTEAFF. CDR3 nucleotides: TGCAGCTACTCCCTGGGGGACAACACTGAAGCTTTCTTT.

The chain has TRBV19 and TRBJ1-4; a possible D gene is TRBD1 (5 bases). This CDR3 contains 14 residues. Trimming shortened V by 5 bases and J by 14 bases, and 21 bases separated the two germline ends. Germline CDR1 and CDR2: LNHDA and SQIVND (reference sequence). The DNA for the CDR3 is TGTGCCAGTAGTTCTACCTTTTCACAGGCCCTGCTGTTTTTT. As protein: CASSSTFSQALLFF.

This rearrangement joins TRBV7-2 to TRBJ1-2; 12 bases agree with TRBD1. Trimming at V came to 6 bases and at J to 4 bases, leaving 9 bases not matched to a gene. CDR3 size: 16 residues. Germline CDR1 is SGHTA and CDR2 is FQGNSA. CDR3 region: CASSSPGTGGFYGYTF. CDR3 bases: TGTGCCAGCAGTTCCCCCGGGACAGGGGGCTTCTATGGCTACACCTTC.

The chain is built from TRBV7-2 and TRBJ2-1; TRBD2 matches at 14 bases. Germline trimming cut 3 bases from V and 2 bases from J; bases unmatched to any gene: 3. This CDR3 spans 17 amino acids. Germline CDR1 reads SGHTA; CDR2 reads FQGNSA. The CDR3 reads CASSFRLAGGTYNEQFF. CDR3 nucleotide sequence: TGTGCCAGCAGCTTCCGACTAGCGGGGGGGACCTACAATGAGCAGTTCTTC.

This chain uses TRBV4-3 with TRBJ2-4; D is perhaps TRBD1 or TRBD2 (6 bases each). Trimming stripped 4 bases from V and 9 bases from J, with 22 bases between. From germline, CDR1 is LGHNA and CDR2 YSLEER. There are 16 residues in the CDR3. The CDR3, as DNA: TGCGCCAGCAGCCCGGGGGCGTCACCGATGGGGGGCATTCAGTACTTC. Its translation: CASSPGASPMGGIQYF.

V usage is TRBV5-1 and J usage is TRBJ1-2; 7 nucleotides align to TRBD1. CDR1 SGHRS and CDR2 YFSETQ come from the germline V gene. The trim removed 4 bases at V and 12 bases at J, leaving 6 bases unmatched. There are 11 residues in the CDR3. DNA of the CDR3: TGCGCCAGCAGCCCGGGACAGAATGACACCTTC. Its translation is CASSPGQNDTF.

CDR3 protein: CASSIDGPNTEAFF. The CDR3 region has the DNA TGTGCCAGTAGTATTGATGGGCCTAACACTGAAGCTTTCTTT. The rearrangement links TRBV19 to TRBJ1-1; D remains ambiguous. The germline V and J ends were trimmed by 3 bases and 2 bases, with 10 bases remaining between them. The CDR3 has 14 amino acids. Germline V gene data show CDR1 as LNHDA and CDR2 as SQIVND (reference sequence).